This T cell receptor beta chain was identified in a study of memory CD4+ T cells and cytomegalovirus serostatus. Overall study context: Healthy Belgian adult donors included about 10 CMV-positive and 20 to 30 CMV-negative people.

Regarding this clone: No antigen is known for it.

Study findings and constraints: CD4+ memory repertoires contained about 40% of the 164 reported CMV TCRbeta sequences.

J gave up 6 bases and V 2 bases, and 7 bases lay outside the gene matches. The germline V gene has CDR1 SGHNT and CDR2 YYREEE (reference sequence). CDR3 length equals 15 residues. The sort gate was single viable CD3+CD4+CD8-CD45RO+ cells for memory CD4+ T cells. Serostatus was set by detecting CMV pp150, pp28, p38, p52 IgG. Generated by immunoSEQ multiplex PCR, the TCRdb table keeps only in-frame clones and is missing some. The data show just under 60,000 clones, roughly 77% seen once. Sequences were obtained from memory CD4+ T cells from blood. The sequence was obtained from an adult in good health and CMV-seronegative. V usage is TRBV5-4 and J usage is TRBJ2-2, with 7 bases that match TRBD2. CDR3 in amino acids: CASSFKAGAPGELFF. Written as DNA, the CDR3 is TGTGCCAGCAGCTTCAAGGCGGGAGCGCCCGGGGAGCTGTTTTTT.